The 27 T cell receptor beta chains listed next were all sequenced from one sample in a study of T cell responses to AZD1222 COVID-19 vaccine. Generated by immunoSEQ multiplex PCR, the TCRdb table keeps only in-frame clones and is missing some. There are fewer than 110,000 clones in the sample; roughly nine tenths occur only once, and around 1.3% lies in the top ten. This specimen was peripheral blood, taken on day 0 of AZD1222 vaccination. The receptors shown here come from an adult in good health.

This clone was observed a few times. The chain recombines TRBV7-6 with TRBJ2-1; D uncertain. The germline gives CDR1 SGHVS, CDR2 FNYEAQ. Trimming took 5 bases from V and 6 from J, leaving 17 bases between them. The CDR3 consists of 15 residues. CDR3 in DNA: TGTGCCAGCAGCCAGCACGTGCGTACAAGCAATGAGCAGTTCTTC. This gives the protein CASSQHVRTSNEQFF. Complete variable domain (other parts from reference TRBV7-6 and TRBJ2-1): GAGVSQSPRYKVTKRGQDVALRCDPISGHVSLYWYRQALGQGPEFLTYFNYEAQQDKSGLPNDRFSAERPEGSISTLTIQRTEQRDSAMYRCASSQHVRTSNEQFFGPGTRLTVL.

The rearrangement uses TRBV6-5 and TRBJ2-2; possibly TRBD1 or TRBD2 for D (6 bases each). Trimming took off 8 bases at V and 5 bases at J, with 12 bases between the two ends. CDR1 is MNHEY and CDR2 is SVGAGI in the germline V gene. This CDR3 is 13 amino acids long. This chain's CDR3 is CASGGLMTGELFF. Here the CDR3 DNA reads TGTGCCAGCGGGGGGCTGATGACCGGGGAGCTGTTTTTT.

The rearrangement joins TRBV2 to TRBJ2-2, with TRBD2 matching over 8 bases. The CDR3 has 16 residues. Losses at the gene ends were 6 bases for V and 3 bases for J; bases not matched to a gene: 9. Per the germline V gene, CDR1 is SNHLY and CDR2 is FYNNEI. CDR3 in DNA: TGTGCCAGCAGCGGAGAACGGGGGGGCCACACCGGGGAGCTGTTTTTT. It codes for CASSGERGGHTGELFF.

The chain couples TRBV7-9 to TRBJ1-1; possibly TRBD1 for D (5 bases). The CDR3 is made up of 15 amino acids. Deletions cut 0 bases from V and 5 bases from J, with 13 bases between. Germline lookup yields CDR1 SEHNR and CDR2 FQNEAQ (reference sequence). The CDR3 reads CASSLAPRAETEAFF. In DNA form, the CDR3 reads TGTGCCAGCAGCTTAGCGCCCAGGGCTGAGACTGAAGCTTTCTTT.

J is TRBJ2-7 and V is TRBV4-2; the match to TRBD2 covers 15 bases. Per germline, CDR1 LGHNA and CDR2 YNFKEQ. Trimming cost V 2 bases and J 0 bases; bases outside gene matches: 11. This CDR3 comprises 20 residues. The CDR3 loop is CASSQQRGLAGGGSSYEQYF. The DNA for the CDR3 is TGTGCCAGCAGCCAACAACGGGGACTAGCGGGGGGTGGGAGCTCCTACGAGCAGTACTTC.

J is TRBJ2-7 and V is TRBV28; D might be TRBD2 (5 bases). The CDR3 has 13 amino acids. CDR1 is MDHEN, CDR2 SYDVKM, per germline. The V gene lost 7 bases and the J gene lost 5 bases, with 15 bases spanning the gap. The CDR3 region is CASISGSSHEQYF. Here the CDR3 DNA reads TGTGCCAGCATTTCTGGGAGTAGCCACGAGCAGTACTTC.

The chain has TRBV28 and TRBJ1-1; D not certain. Trimming left V 3 bases short and J 1 base short, with 12 bases between. This CDR3 has 15 residues. In germline, CDR1 is MDHEN, CDR2 SYDVKM. The CDR3 DNA sequence: TGTGCCAGCAGTTTCCTCCTAGACGGGAACACTGAAGCTTTCTTT. Its translation is CASSFLLDGNTEAFF.

V gene TRBV28 combines with J gene TRBJ1-6, with no clear D. Germline lookup yields CDR1 MDHEN and CDR2 SYDVKM. Between the trimmed V and J ends, which lost 3 bases and 9 bases, there was a span of 3 bases. The CDR3 covers 11 residues. CDR3 DNA sequence: TGTGCCAGCAGTTTTGGTTCACCCCTCCACTTT. It translates to CASSFGSPLHF.

The V gene is TRBV28, the J gene TRBJ1-1, with D unclear. V was pared by 4 bases and J by 1 base, with 10 bases between. The V gene's germline CDR1 is MDHEN and CDR2 SYDVKM. There are 14 residues in the CDR3. The CDR3 sequence: CASSWEETNTEAFF. CDR3 DNA: TGTGCCAGCAGTTGGGAGGAAACGAACACTGAAGCTTTCTTT.

This clone has only one observation. The rearrangement links TRBV6-4 to TRBJ2-1; unclear D gene. CDR1 MRHNA and CDR2 SNTAGT come from the germline V gene. The CDR3 is made up of 13 amino acids. V lost 2 bases, J lost 4 bases, and 6 bases lay in between. The CDR3, as DNA: TGTGCCAGCAGTGACGGGCGGTACAATGAGCAGTTCTTC. Translation: CASSDGRYNEQFF.

The chain couples TRBV5-1 to TRBJ2-2, with 9 positions matching TRBD1. CDR1 is SGHRS and CDR2 is YFSETQ in the germline V gene. The CDR3 is made up of 15 amino acids. V shed 6 bases, J shed 7 bases, and the junction held 10 bases outside the gene matches. Here the CDR3 reads CASTTGGSSGGELFF. In nucleotides, the CDR3 is TGCGCCAGCACCACAGGGGGCTCATCAGGCGGGGAGCTGTTTTTT.

The V gene is TRBV15, the J gene TRBJ1-6, with D uncertain. V lost 4 bases to trimming and J lost 8 bases, with 21 bases between them. The CDR3 covers 17 residues. Germline assignment: CDR1 LNHNV and CDR2 YYDKDF (reference sequence). CDR3 sequence reads: CATSILLGAYPDSPLHF. DNA of the CDR3: TGTGCCACCAGCATCCTATTGGGCGCATACCCGGATTCACCCCTCCACTTT.

The genes are TRBV19 and TRBJ1-1; D possibly corresponds to TRBD1 (5 bases). This CDR3 has 13 amino acids. The germline V and J ends were trimmed by 5 bases and 5 bases, with 12 bases remaining between them. In germline, CDR1 is LNHDA, CDR2 SQIVND (reference sequence). The CDR3: CASSPPGETEAFF. The DNA of the CDR3 is TGTGCCAGTAGTCCCCCGGGGGAGACTGAAGCTTTCTTT.

This chain connects TRBV6-5 to TRBJ2-3; D assignment may be TRBD1 or TRBD2 (5 bases each). The CDR3 sequence is 13 residues long. V was shortened by 6 bases and J by 7 bases, with 14 bases between the two germline ends. Looked up from germline, CDR1 is MNHEY and CDR2 is SVGAGI. The DNA of the CDR3 is TGTGCCAGCAGCCGATGGGACGGCAATACGCAGTATTTT. Protein sequence: CASSRWDGNTQYF.

The genes are TRBV7-8 and TRBJ2-7, with D maybe TRBD2 (5 bases). Germline assignment: CDR1 SGHVS and CDR2 FQNEAQ. Deletions cut 5 bases from V and 7 bases from J, with 15 bases between. This CDR3 comprises 13 residues. The CDR3 sequence: CASSPRAVWEQYF. The DNA for the CDR3 is TGTGCCAGCAGCCCACGAGCGGTGTGGGAGCAGTACTTC.

The chain uses TRBV7-2 and TRBJ2-7; no firm D call. V lost 4 bases, J lost 0 bases, and 7 bases lay in between. Germline lookup yields CDR1 SGHTA and CDR2 FQGNSA. The CDR3 totals 13 residues. In nucleotides, the CDR3 is TGTGCCAGCAGCTGGTCGAGCTCCTACGAGCAGTACTTC. Its protein is CASSWSSSYEQYF.

The genes are TRBV7-9 and TRBJ1-6, with D tentatively TRBD1 (5 bases). The CDR3 is 14 residues long. The V gene's germline CDR1 is SEHNR and CDR2 FQNEAQ (reference sequence). The germline V and J ends were trimmed by 4 bases and 7 bases, with 11 bases remaining between them. The CDR3 DNA reads TGTGCCAGCAGCTCGATCAACAGGAATTCACCCCTCCACTTT. Translating gives CASSSINRNSPLHF.

The chain recombines TRBV4-1 with TRBJ1-2; no clear D. Germline V CDR1 and CDR2: MGHRA, YSYEKL. This CDR3 spans 15 amino acids. The V and J ends lost 5 bases and 4 bases respectively, with 17 bases between them. The CDR3 loop is CASSERQFLFYGYTF. The CDR3 region has the DNA TGCGCCAGCAGCGAGCGACAATTCCTTTTCTATGGCTACACCTTC.

Turning to this clone: Within the sample, other DNA sequences also encode this same CDR3. The DNA for the CDR3 is TGTGCCAGCAGCTTTAAAGGGAACACTGAAGCTTTCTTT. Residues: CASSFKGNTEAFF. V is TRBV11-3 and J is TRBJ1-1; D gene unclear. The CDR3 covers 13 residues. With 3 bases removed from V and 1 base from J, the gap between germline ends came to 6 bases. CDR1 and CDR2 (germline): SGHNT, YENEEA.

The chain couples TRBV19 to TRBJ1-1, with TRBD1 identical over 8 bases. Germline V gene sequence: CDR1 LNHDA, CDR2 SQIVND (reference sequence). This CDR3 is built from 12 residues. Germline trimming cut 9 bases from V and 4 bases from J; bases unmatched to any gene: 4. In nucleotides, the CDR3 is TGTGCCAGCGGACAGGGTAGCACTGAAGCTTTCTTT. Its protein is CASGQGSTEAFF.

This sequence joins TRBV7-2 and TRBJ1-3; 8 positions agree with TRBD1. J gave up 8 bases and V 4 bases, and 10 bases lay outside the gene matches. CDR1 and CDR2 from the germline V gene are SGHTA and FQGNSA. The CDR3 loop spans 15 amino acids. CDR3 loop: CASSSQSDRVDTIYF. Written as DNA, the CDR3 is TGTGCCAGCAGCTCACAATCGGACAGGGTAGACACCATATATTTT.

CDR3: CASSLKVEPQHF. The DNA of the CDR3 is TGTGCCAGCAGTTTAAAGGTAGAGCCCCAGCATTTT. This rearrangement joins TRBV28 to TRBJ1-5; D remains unclear. This CDR3 has 12 residues. V lost 2 bases and J 8 bases, leaving 7 bases between the germline ends. Per the germline V gene, CDR1 is MDHEN and CDR2 is SYDVKM.

CDR3 loop: CASSASGGDEQYF. The CDR3 coding sequence is TGTGCCAGCAGCGCCTCGGGGGGGGACGAGCAGTACTTC. The chain uses TRBV7-9 and TRBJ2-7; TRBD2 aligns across 8 bases. The CDR3 contains 13 residues. Germline assignment: CDR1 SEHNR and CDR2 FQNEAQ (reference sequence). V shed 5 bases, J shed 5 bases, and the junction held 5 bases outside the gene matches.

A single count supports this clone. CDR3: CASNSIRDSRDTQYF. CDR3 DNA: TGTGCCAGCAACTCGATCCGGGACAGCCGAGATACGCAGTATTTT. J is TRBJ2-3 and V is TRBV28, with 7 bases identical to TRBD1. The CDR3 totals 15 residues. Per germline, CDR1 MDHEN and CDR2 SYDVKM. The J segment lost 5 bases and the V segment lost 7 bases, leaving 12 bases of the junction unmatched.

The rearrangement joins TRBV5-8 to TRBJ2-5; D uncertain. The V gene's germline CDR1 is SGHTS and CDR2 YDEGEE. The CDR3 runs to 11 residues. Trimming left V 4 bases short and J 8 bases short, with 9 bases between. The CDR3 nucleotides are TGTGCCAGCAGCCCTGCGAGTACCCAGTACTTC. Translation gives CASSPASTQYF.

This sequence joins TRBV19 and TRBJ1-1; D call uncertain. This CDR3 has 12 amino acids. V gave up 8 bases and J gave up 1 base, with 8 bases separating them. CDR1 LNHDA and CDR2 SQIVND come from the germline V gene (reference sequence). CDR3 sequence: CASRSGNTEAFF. CDR3 nucleotide sequence: TGTGCCAGTCGGTCCGGGAACACTGAAGCTTTCTTT.

This chain uses TRBV6-1 with TRBJ1-2, with a tentative D call TRBD1 (5 bases). The length of the CDR3 is 15 residues. The germline V gene encodes CDR1 MNHNS and CDR2 SASEGT. Trimming cost V 1 base and J 5 bases, with 14 bases left between them. The CDR3 nucleotides are TGTGCCAGCAGTGAAGGGACAACCTACGGGTATGGCTACACCTTC. As protein: CASSEGTTYGYGYTF.